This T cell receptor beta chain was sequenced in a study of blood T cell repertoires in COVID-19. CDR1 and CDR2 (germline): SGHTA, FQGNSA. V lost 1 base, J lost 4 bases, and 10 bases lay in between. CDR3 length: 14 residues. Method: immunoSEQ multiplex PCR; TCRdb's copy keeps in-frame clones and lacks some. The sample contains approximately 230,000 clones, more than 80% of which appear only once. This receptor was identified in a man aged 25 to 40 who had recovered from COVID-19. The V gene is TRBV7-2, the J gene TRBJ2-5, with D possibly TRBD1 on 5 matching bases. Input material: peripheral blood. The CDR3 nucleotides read TGTGCCAGCAGCTTAGGGGCTAGGGGAGAGACCCAGTACTTC. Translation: CASSLGARGETQYF. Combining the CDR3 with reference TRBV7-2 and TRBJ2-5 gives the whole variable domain GAGVSQSPSNKVTEKGKDVELRCDPISGHTALYWYRQSLGQGLEFLIYFQGNSAPDKSGLPSDRFSAERTGGSVSTLTIQRTQQEDSAVYLCASSLGARGETQYFGPGTRLLVL.